This passage covers 29 T cell receptor beta chains from one sample sequenced in a study of blood T cell repertoires in COVID-19. Assay used: immunoSEQ multiplex PCR; TCRdb lists only in-frame clones, some missing. The sample lists approximately 120,000 clones; 92% were seen once. The sequencing sample was made of peripheral blood. The source is a man over 45 with COVID-19, enrolled during active disease.

The rearrangement joins TRBV5-1 to TRBJ2-2; 7 positions agree with TRBD1. With V trimmed by 3 bases and J by 0 bases, 5 bases remained unmatched. CDR3 length: 16 amino acids. Germline CDR1 reads SGHRS; CDR2 reads YFSETQ. In nucleotides, the CDR3 is TGCGCCAGCAGCTGGCCCGGGACAGCGAACACCGGGGAGCTGTTTTTT. Translating it yields CASSWPGTANTGELFF.

V and J are TRBV12-5 and TRBJ2-2; maybe TRBD2 (6 bases). Germline values: CDR1 LGHNT, CDR2 FRNRAP. The CDR3 totals 15 residues. V was clipped by 3 bases and J by 4 bases, with 12 bases between them. CDR3 DNA sequence: TGTGCTAGTGGTTTCGTAGCGGAGGGCACCGGGGAGCTGTTTTTT. It translates to CASGFVAEGTGELFF.

The gene calls are TRBV6-5 and TRBJ2-7, with 8 bases identical to TRBD2. CDR1 is MNHEY, CDR2 SVGAGI, per germline. V trimming: 6 bases; J trimming: 6 bases; junction bases outside the gene matches: 10. There are 14 residues in the CDR3. The CDR3 reads CASSPTGGGLEQYF. CDR3 bases: TGTGCCAGCAGCCCCACCGGGGGGGGGCTCGAGCAGTACTTC.

The chain is built from TRBV24-1 and TRBJ2-5; 7 positions agree with TRBD1. Trimming cost V 7 bases and J 5 bases; bases outside gene matches: 3. The germline gives CDR1 KGHDR, CDR2 SFDVKD. The CDR3 has 12 residues. The CDR3 spells CATRTGKETQYF. The CDR3 DNA reads as TGTGCCACCAGGACAGGGAAGGAGACCCAGTACTTC.

The CDR3 here is CASSLEGTNEKLFF. As DNA, the CDR3 is TGCGCCAGCAGCTTGGAGGGGACTAATGAAAAACTGTTTTTT. The chain employs TRBV5-1 and TRBJ1-4, with TRBD1 as a possible D gene (5 bases). V lost 0 bases to trimming and J lost 2 bases, with 5 bases between them. The CDR3 spans 14 residues. Germline assignment: CDR1 SGHRS and CDR2 YFSETQ.

The chain combines TRBV10-3 with TRBJ2-4; possible D gene TRBD2, 6 bases. Germline assignment: CDR1 ENHRY and CDR2 SYGVKD. V was clipped by 11 bases and J by 5 bases, with 13 bases between them. This CDR3 spans 12 amino acids. The CDR3: CASSSAENIQYF. The CDR3, as DNA: TGTGCCTCGTCTAGCGCCGAAAACATTCAGTACTTC.

This clone occurred a few times. The chain carries TRBV18 and TRBJ2-2; D gene ambiguous. CDR3 size: 14 residues. Trimming took 3 bases from V and 0 from J, leaving 5 bases between them. The V gene's germline CDR1 is KGHSH and CDR2 LQKENI. CDR3 residues: CASSPSPNTGELFF. As DNA, the CDR3 is TGTGCCAGCTCACCGAGTCCGAACACCGGGGAGCTGTTTTTT.

This chain links TRBV19 with TRBJ1-5; D remains unclear. V was pared by 3 bases and J by 2 bases, with 5 bases between. The CDR3 covers 13 residues. CDR1 and CDR2 (germline): LNHDA, SQIVND (reference sequence). The CDR3 reads CASSMYGNQPQHF. The CDR3, as DNA: TGTGCCAGTAGTATGTATGGCAATCAGCCCCAGCATTTT.

The chain couples TRBV5-1 to TRBJ1-2, with a tentative D call TRBD1 (6 bases). V was pared by 7 bases and J by 8 bases, with 24 bases between. The CDR3 is made up of 15 amino acids. The germline CDR1 and CDR2 sequences are SGHRS and YFSETQ. CDR3 residues: CASRRPGQSTGGYTF. DNA for the CDR3: TGCGCCAGCCGCCGTCCGGGCCAAAGCACAGGGGGCTACACCTTC.

This chain uses TRBV5-5 with TRBJ2-3, with D perhaps TRBD2 (5 bases). This CDR3 spans 13 amino acids. The germline CDR1 and CDR2 sequences are SGHKS and YYEKEE (reference sequence). Trimming shortened V by 2 bases and J by 5 bases, and 9 bases separated the two germline ends. In DNA, the CDR3 is TGTGCCAGCAGCTTCAGGAGGCTAGATACGCAGTATTTT. It is translated as CASSFRRLDTQYF. Using reference TRBV5-5 and TRBJ2-3 for the parts outside the CDR3, the full variable domain is DAGVTQSPTHLIKTRGQQVTLRCSPISGHKSVSWYQQVLGQGPQFIFQYYEKEERGRGNFPDRFSARQFPNYSSELNVNALLLGDSALYLCASSFRRLDTQYFGPGTRLTVL.

The genes are TRBV27 and TRBJ2-7; TRBD2 aligns across 9 bases. CDR3 size: 14 residues. V trimming: 3 bases; J trimming: 5 bases; junction bases outside the gene matches: 5. Germline-derived CDR1 and CDR2 are MNHEY and SMNVEV (reference sequence). The CDR3 reads CASSLRSSGNEQYF. In DNA, the CDR3 is TGTGCCAGCAGTTTGAGGTCTAGCGGGAACGAGCAGTACTTC.

The rearrangement links TRBV28 to TRBJ2-5, with 8 positions matching TRBD1. CDR3 length equals 15 residues. V lost 2 bases and J lost 5; bases outside the gene matches: 7. Germline assignment: CDR1 MDHEN and CDR2 SYDVKM. CDR3 in DNA: TGTGCCAGCAGTTTACGCAGGGGGCGCGGGGAGACCCAGTACTTC. Translated, it gives CASSLRRGRGETQYF.

The rearrangement links TRBV28 to TRBJ2-7; D unclear. The CDR3 contains 12 residues. The V end was cut by 6 bases, the J end by 4 bases, with 10 bases between. The germline CDR1 and CDR2 sequences are MDHEN and SYDVKM. The CDR3 spells CASSPPRYEQYF. The CDR3 DNA reads TGTGCCAGCAGCCCCCCTAGATACGAGCAGTACTTC.

This clone was counted once. The chain links TRBV4-1 to TRBJ1-4, with D possibly matching TRBD1 (5 bases). With 8 bases removed from V and 4 bases from J, the gap between germline ends came to 17 bases. CDR3 length: 15 residues. The V gene's germline CDR1 is MGHRA and CDR2 YSYEKL. CDR3 coding DNA: TGCGCCAGCCGGCGCCGGGGGGTGGATAATGAAAAACTGTTTTTT. Its protein is CASRRRGVDNEKLFF.

The genes are TRBV7-2 and TRBJ2-5, with 12 bases aligning to TRBD2. The J segment lost 4 bases and the V segment lost 1 base, leaving 4 bases of the junction unmatched. The CDR3 sequence is 16 residues long. Germline CDR1 is SGHTA and CDR2 is FQGNSA. The CDR3 spells CASSLGLAGVGETQYF. CDR3 bases: TGTGCCAGCAGCTTAGGACTAGCGGGAGTCGGAGAGACCCAGTACTTC.

The chain couples TRBV29-1 to TRBJ1-1, with a tentative D call TRBD1 (5 bases). CDR1 is SQVTM, CDR2 ANQGSEA, per germline. Trimming shortened V by 6 bases and J by 4 bases, and 12 bases separated the two germline ends. The CDR3 spans 12 residues. The CDR3 is CSVPRGVTEAFF. CDR3 nucleotide sequence: TGCAGCGTGCCCCGGGGGGTCACTGAAGCTTTCTTT.

This clone was counted once. This sequence joins TRBV7-7 and TRBJ2-3; maybe TRBD2 (5 bases). The V gene's germline CDR1 is SSHAT and CDR2 FNYEAQ (reference sequence). V dropped 5 bases and J dropped 0 bases, with 15 bases sitting between them. The CDR3 runs to 16 residues. CDR3 loop: CASSPNPGSSTDTQYF. The CDR3 DNA sequence: TGTGCCAGCAGCCCCAATCCGGGATCTAGCACAGATACGCAGTATTTT. The full variable domain, with the rest looked up from reference TRBV7-7 and TRBJ2-3, is GAGVSQSPRYKVTKRGQDVTLRCDPISSHATLYWYQQALGQGPEFLTYFNYEAQPDKSGLPSDRFSAERPEGSISTLTIQRTEQRDSAMYRCASSPNPGSSTDTQYFGPGTRLTVL.

This chain uses TRBV5-6 with TRBJ1-5; 7 nucleotides agree with TRBD1. The CDR3 is made up of 15 amino acids. Trimming removed 0 bases from V and 1 base from J; junction bases left unmatched: 1. Germline CDR1 is SGHDT and CDR2 is YYEEEE. CDR3 nucleotide sequence: TGTGCCAGCAGCTTGGGACAGGGAAGCAATCAGCCCCAGCATTTT. Translating gives CASSLGQGSNQPQHF. Complete variable domain (other parts from reference TRBV5-6 and TRBJ1-5): DAGVTQSPTHLIKTRGQQVTLRCSPKSGHDTVSWYQQALGQGPQFIFQYYEEEERQRGNFPDRFSGHQFPNYSSELNVNALLLGDSALYLCASSLGQGSNQPQHFGDGTRLSIL.

This chain uses TRBV9 with TRBJ2-5, with 12 bases fitting TRBD2. The CDR3 runs to 15 residues. With 0 bases clipped from V and 6 bases from J, the junction kept 3 bases outside the gene matches. Germline V gives CDR1 SGDLS, CDR2 YYNGEE. The CDR3 protein is CASSVGTSGRQTQYF. The CDR3 DNA reads TGTGCCAGCAGCGTAGGTACTAGCGGGAGGCAGACCCAGTACTTC.

CDR3 bases: TGCGCCAGCAGCTTGGAACAGGGGCCAACTATTGAAGCTTTCTTT. Translated, it gives CASSLEQGPTIEAFF. The rearrangement joins TRBV5-1 to TRBJ1-1; 7 positions agree with TRBD1. Trimming removed 0 bases from V and 7 bases from J; junction bases left unmatched: 9. The germline V gene encodes CDR1 SGHRS and CDR2 YFSETQ. This CDR3 is 15 amino acids long.

The chain combines TRBV6-5 with TRBJ2-2; the match to TRBD2 covers 11 bases. The CDR3 runs to 15 residues. Germline assignment: CDR1 MNHEY and CDR2 SVGAGI. The J segment lost 6 bases and the V segment lost 5 bases, leaving 5 bases of the junction unmatched. The chain's CDR3 is CASSTLAGVAGELFF. Written as DNA, the CDR3 is TGTGCCAGCAGTACACTAGCGGGAGTGGCCGGGGAGCTGTTTTTT.

The genes are TRBV5-4 and TRBJ2-7; TRBD2 matches at 10 bases. Germline-derived CDR1 and CDR2 are SGHNT and YYREEE (reference sequence). V trimming: 0 bases; J trimming: 5 bases; junction bases outside the gene matches: 8. There are 16 residues in the CDR3. Here the CDR3 reads CASSLAGTSADDEQYF. The CDR3 DNA reads TGTGCCAGCAGCTTGGCCGGGACTAGCGCTGACGACGAGCAGTACTTC. The whole variable domain, remainder taken from reference TRBV5-4 and TRBJ2-7, is ETGVTQSPTHLIKTRGQQVTLRCSSQSGHNTVSWYQQALGQGPQFIFQYYREEENGRGNFPPRFSGLQFPNYSSELNVNALELDDSALYLCASSLAGTSADDEQYFGPGTRLTVT.

The rearrangement joins TRBV18 to TRBJ2-6, with 7 positions matching TRBD1. The length of the CDR3 is 17 residues. Germline CDR1 and CDR2: KGHSH and LQKENI. V dropped 4 bases and J dropped 0; count of bases not matched to a gene: 6. The CDR3 protein is CASSRDSRSSGANVLTF. CDR3 bases: TGTGCCAGCTCACGGGACAGCCGAAGCTCTGGGGCCAACGTCCTGACTTTC.

V gene TRBV30 combines with J gene TRBJ2-7; 10 nucleotides agree with TRBD1. Germline CDR1 GTSNPN, CDR2 SVGIG (reference sequence). This CDR3 contains 14 residues. V lost 1 base to trimming and J lost 6 bases; unmatched junction nucleotides: 6. The CDR3 loop reads CAWSDDRGLGEQYF. CDR3 DNA sequence: TGTGCCTGGAGTGACGACAGGGGGCTAGGCGAGCAGTACTTC.

The chain has TRBV6-5 and TRBJ1-2; no firm D call. Germline-derived CDR1 and CDR2 are MNHEY and SVGAGI. The CDR3 contains 14 residues. V was trimmed by 2 bases and J by 8 bases, leaving 15 bases between them. This chain's CDR3 is CASSYREINAGYTF. The CDR3 DNA follows: TGTGCCAGCAGTTACCGGGAGATAAATGCAGGCTACACCTTC.

The J gene is TRBJ2-5, the V gene TRBV10-1; the D gene is possibly TRBD2 (5 bases). The CDR3 has 15 residues. CDR1 WNHNN and CDR2 SYGVQD come from the germline V gene (reference sequence). The germline V and J ends were trimmed by 1 base and 5 bases, with 14 bases remaining between them. The CDR3 bases are TGCGCCAGCAGTGAGTTTGTGGGAGAGAGGGAGACCCAGTACTTC. This encodes CASSEFVGERETQYF.

The V gene is TRBV5-1, the J gene TRBJ1-4; 10 nucleotides align to TRBD1. After removal of 6 bases from V and 8 bases from J, the junction contained 10 bases not matched to a gene. The CDR3 spans 15 residues. Germline loops: CDR1 SGHRS, CDR2 YFSETQ. The CDR3 coding sequence is TGCGCCAGCACCGATTCGACAGGGGGCACAGAAAAACTGTTTTTT. The encoded protein is CASTDSTGGTEKLFF.

The chain is built from TRBV27 and TRBJ2-7; the D gene is possibly TRBD1 (6 bases). V gave up 6 bases and J gave up 1 base, with 16 bases separating them. The CDR3 totals 15 residues. The germline V gene has CDR1 MNHEY and CDR2 SMNVEV (reference sequence). CDR3 region: CASSSGTPISYEQYF. The CDR3 bases are TGTGCCAGCAGCTCCGGGACACCAATATCCTACGAGCAGTACTTC.

CDR3 sequence reads: CASSQGMGPANYGYTF. For the CDR3, the DNA is TGTGCCAGCAGCCAAGGGATGGGCCCCGCTAACTATGGCTACACCTTC. V usage is TRBV3-1 (or the pseudogene TRBV3-2) and J usage is TRBJ1-2; D remains unclear. Germline CDR1 reads LGHDT; CDR2 reads YNNKEL (reference sequence). The CDR3 length is 16 residues. Trimming took 1 base from V and 0 from J, leaving 12 bases between them.